Reported below is one T cell receptor beta chain. The antigen is not known. Germline values: CDR1 SGDLS, CDR2 YYNGEE. V lost 3 bases and J lost 4, with 17 bases in between. The CDR3 is 16 residues long. Unique molecular identifiers were incorporated when the TCRbeta library was constructed. TCRdb itself ran the PCR reads through MiXCR, one entry per CDR3 protein. The data show 85,000 to 120,000 distinct CDR3 sequences, approximately 5.4% seen once. The record originates from a study of T-cell reconstitution after alpha-beta-depleted transplantation in children. Study-wide points: From surviving recipient T cells and thymic progenitors came the high day-60 TCRbeta diversity observed in some patients. In patients about two months after transplant, alpha-beta T cells reportedly arose from several hundred expanded graft clones.

V usage is TRBV9 and J usage is TRBJ2-1; D gene ambiguous. This TCR came from a female patient between 2 and 10 years old who had a stem cell transplant for Fanconi anemia, so the T cells may come from the graft donor. The starting material was PBMCs, mostly from graft donor cells, obtained 60 days after TCRalphabeta/CD19-depleted stem cell transplant. This CDR3 reads CASSALDSHSYNEQFF. CDR3 coding DNA: TGTGCCAGCAGCGCCCTAGACTCACACAGTTACAATGAGCAGTTCTTC.